Below, 24 T cell receptor beta chains from the same sample are listed, as sequenced in a study of cytomegalovirus exposure and HLA in healthy donors. PCR involved 60 Vbeta and 13 Jbeta primers. Some clones are missing from TCRdb's copy, which holds only in-frame ones; the method was immunoSEQ multiplex PCR. This sample yields around 94,000 clones, of which roughly 73% are seen a single time; around 4.4% belongs to the top ten. Input material: PBMCs. The receptor set was obtained from a male donor in good health and CMV-seropositive.

The chain uses TRBV30 and TRBJ2-5; 8 bases fit TRBD2. Per germline, CDR1 GTSNPN and CDR2 SVGIG (reference sequence). This CDR3 is built from 11 residues. J gave up 9 bases and V 7 bases, and 7 bases lay outside the gene matches. This CDR3 is CASGGAVPQYF. Written as DNA, the CDR3 is TGTGCCTCGGGGGGGGCAGTTCCCCAGTACTTC.

The chain combines TRBV30 with TRBJ1-5; D uncertain. V was shortened by 0 bases and J by 5 bases, with 8 bases between the two germline ends. This CDR3 is 13 amino acids long. The germline V gene encodes CDR1 GTSNPN and CDR2 SVGIG (reference sequence). This CDR3 is CAWSVQRDQPQHF. CDR3 coding DNA: TGTGCCTGGAGTGTACAGAGGGATCAGCCCCAGCATTTT.

The chain links TRBV15 to TRBJ2-3; tentative D call: TRBD1 (6 bases). The CDR3 spans 14 residues. Germline V gives CDR1 LNHNV, CDR2 YYDKDF (reference sequence). V was cut by 0 bases and J by 6 bases, with 10 bases left in between. In DNA form, the CDR3 reads TGTGCCACCAGCAGAGACCGCACAGGGGATACGCAGTATTTT. Its protein product is CATSRDRTGDTQYF.

In its sample, this clone was seen once. The V gene is TRBV5-1, the J gene TRBJ1-1; D is perhaps TRBD1 (5 bases). V lost 0 bases and J lost 0, with 12 bases in between. The V gene's germline CDR1 is SGHRS and CDR2 YFSETQ. The CDR3 totals 16 residues. CDR3 bases: TGCGCCAGCAGCTTGGATCAGGGATTGATGAACACTGAAGCTTTCTTT. Its translation: CASSLDQGLMNTEAFF.

CDR3 nucleotides: TGTGCCATCAGTGCTGGCAGAGGCACTGAAGCTTTCTTT. Translation: CAISAGRGTEAFF. J is TRBJ1-1 and V is TRBV10-3; D unresolved. The V end was cut by 4 bases, the J end by 4 bases, with 10 bases between. Germline V gene sequence: CDR1 ENHRY, CDR2 SYGVKD. The CDR3 extends over 13 amino acids.

This clone showed up just a few times. J is TRBJ1-2 and V is TRBV5-1, with a weak D call TRBD1 (6 bases). Germline V gives CDR1 SGHRS, CDR2 YFSETQ. Trimming removed 4 bases from V and 8 bases from J, with 21 bases in between. The CDR3 spans 15 residues. The CDR3 sequence is CASSAYREGVRGYTF. The CDR3 bases are TGCGCCAGCAGCGCCTACAGGGAGGGGGTACGAGGCTACACCTTC.

The J gene is TRBJ2-3, the V gene TRBV29-1; TRBD2 might be the D (6 bases). This CDR3 has 14 residues. CDR1 and CDR2 (germline): SQVTM, ANQGSEA. The V and J ends lost 7 bases and 2 bases respectively, with 16 bases between them. DNA for the CDR3: TGCAGCGCTGGGACTCTGGCAGTCACAGATACGCAGTATTTT. Translating it yields CSAGTLAVTDTQYF.

The genes are TRBV5-1 and TRBJ2-1, with unresolved D. Trimming left V 2 bases short and J 5 bases short, with 2 bases between. This CDR3 has 11 amino acids. The germline CDR1 and CDR2 sequences are SGHRS and YFSETQ. The CDR3 here is CASSFNNEQFF. For the CDR3, the DNA is TGCGCCAGCAGCTTCAACAATGAGCAGTTCTTC.

J is TRBJ1-4 and V is TRBV7-9; D might be TRBD1 (5 bases). Germline V CDR1 and CDR2: SEHNR, FQNEAQ (reference sequence). Trimming stripped 5 bases from V and 8 bases from J, with 21 bases between. This CDR3 is built from 16 residues. The CDR3: CASSVGGGTRGEKLFF. CDR3 nucleotide sequence: TGTGCCAGCAGCGTAGGTGGGGGGACGAGAGGAGAAAAACTGTTTTTT.

The chain carries TRBV11-2 and TRBJ2-1, with 8 bases aligning to TRBD2. V gave up 5 bases and J gave up 5 bases; unmatched junction bases: 8. There are 15 residues in the CDR3. Germline V gene sequence: CDR1 SGHAT, CDR2 FQNNGV. CDR3 protein: CASSPIAGLNNEQFF. The DNA for the CDR3 is TGTGCCAGCAGCCCCATAGCGGGATTAAACAATGAGCAGTTCTTC.

The V call is TRBV6-5, the J call TRBJ2-1, with TRBD2 matching over 7 bases. V trimming: 4 bases; J trimming: 9 bases; junction bases outside the gene matches: 9. This CDR3 comprises 14 residues. The germline CDR1 and CDR2 sequences are MNHEY and SVGAGI. As DNA, the CDR3 is TGTGCCAGCAGTTCGGGGGGAGGGGTACCTGAGCAGTTCTTC. Encoded protein: CASSSGGGVPEQFF.

J is TRBJ2-5 and V is TRBV5-4; tentatively, D is TRBD1 (5 bases). The assigned J gene may be wrong: the sequence end matches TRBJ2-7 better. Germline V gives CDR1 SGHNT, CDR2 YYREEE (reference sequence). The CDR3 sequence is 13 residues long. As DNA, the CDR3 is TGTGCCAGCAGCAACCAGGGTTTTGGCGAGCAGTACTTC. Amino acids: CASSNQGFGEQYF.

This clone was counted between two and nine times. The CDR3 here is CASTTRQGDYGYTF. In DNA, the CDR3 is TGTGCCAGCACCACAAGACAGGGAGACTATGGCTACACCTTC. The chain carries TRBV7-2 and TRBJ1-2; 7 bases fit TRBD1. CDR1 is SGHTA, CDR2 FQGNSA, per germline. V was clipped by 7 bases and J by 3 bases; unmatched bases: 8. The CDR3 spans 14 residues.

This clone was picked up a small number of times. V and J are TRBV4-1 and TRBJ1-1; possible D gene TRBD1, 6 bases. The CDR3 spans 17 residues. V lost 3 bases and J lost 5, with 22 bases in between. Germline V gives CDR1 MGHRA, CDR2 YSYEKL. This CDR3 is CASSHIQVGQIRTEAFF. CDR3 nucleotide sequence: TGCGCCAGCAGCCATATCCAGGTAGGACAGATAAGAACTGAAGCTTTCTTT.

The sample holds one count of this clone. The chain carries TRBV5-4 and TRBJ1-1; 7 bases are a match to TRBD1. J gave up 1 base and V 3 bases, and 6 bases lay outside the gene matches. CDR3 length: 15 residues. Germline CDR1 SGHNT, CDR2 YYREEE (reference sequence). The CDR3 bases are TGTGCCAGCAGCTCACTAGGGGGCGCGAACACTGAAGCTTTCTTT. Translating it yields CASSSLGGANTEAFF. Full variable domain (outside the CDR3, taken from reference TRBV5-4 and TRBJ1-1): ETGVTQSPTHLIKTRGQQVTLRCSSQSGHNTVSWYQQALGQGPQFIFQYYREEENGRGNFPPRFSGLQFPNYSSELNVNALELDDSALYLCASSSLGGANTEAFFGQGTRLTVV.

The chain employs TRBV30 and TRBJ2-7; 7 bases are a match to TRBD1. Per germline, CDR1 GTSNPN and CDR2 SVGIG (reference sequence). V lost 5 bases to trimming and J lost 5 bases; unmatched junction nucleotides: 12. This CDR3 spans 14 amino acids. The CDR3 sequence is CAWSELTGRDEQYF. DNA for the CDR3: TGTGCCTGGTCTGAATTGACAGGGAGAGACGAGCAGTACTTC.

The V call is TRBV10-1, the J call TRBJ2-5; TRBD1 agrees at 9 bases. This CDR3 contains 13 residues. Germline V lookup: CDR1 WNHNN, CDR2 SYGVQD (reference sequence). With V trimmed by 2 bases and J by 7 bases, 2 bases remained unmatched. CDR3 sequence reads: CASSEGTGTTQYF. Written as DNA, the CDR3 is TGCGCCAGCAGTGAGGGGACAGGGACGACCCAGTACTTC.

The chain links TRBV30 to TRBJ2-3; D is ambiguous. V lost 3 bases, J lost 0 bases, and 7 bases lay in between. Germline assignment: CDR1 GTSNPN and CDR2 SVGIG (reference sequence). There are 13 residues in the CDR3. CDR3 sequence reads: CAWSIRSTDTQYF. CDR3 bases: TGTGCCTGGAGCATCAGAAGCACAGATACGCAGTATTTT.

This clone was counted a single time. CDR3 DNA: TGTGCCAGCAGGCCCGGGGGGGGAAGTAACACCGGGGAGCTGTTTTTT. Its translation is CASRPGGGSNTGELFF. This chain connects TRBV13 to TRBJ2-2, with 8 bases lining up with TRBD2. Germline-derived CDR1 and CDR2 are PRHDT and FYEKMQ (reference sequence). The CDR3 totals 16 residues. V was pared by 6 bases and J by 2 bases, with 8 bases of the junction left unmatched.

The rearrangement uses TRBV5-1 and TRBJ2-7; 9 bases line up with TRBD2. Germline V lookup: CDR1 SGHRS, CDR2 YFSETQ. This CDR3 has 17 amino acids. V was pared by 4 bases and J by 5 bases, with 16 bases of the junction left unmatched. This CDR3 reads CASSTPLAGVGRDEQYF. In DNA, the CDR3 is TGCGCCAGCAGCACCCCCTTAGCGGGAGTGGGGAGGGACGAGCAGTACTTC.

The chain employs TRBV19 and TRBJ2-1, with TRBD1 as a possible D gene (6 bases). The germline gives CDR1 LNHDA, CDR2 SQIVND (reference sequence). V was pared by 3 bases and J by 0 bases, with 12 bases between. This CDR3 has 16 residues. CDR3 amino acids: CASSIHRASSYNEQFF. In nucleotides, the CDR3 is TGTGCCAGTAGTATTCACAGGGCCAGCTCCTACAATGAGCAGTTCTTC.

The chain joins TRBV11-2 to TRBJ2-5, with D perhaps matching TRBD2 (5 bases). CDR3 size: 11 residues. The germline V and J ends were trimmed by 4 bases and 9 bases, with 9 bases remaining between them. From germline, CDR1 is SGHAT and CDR2 FQNNGV. This chain's CDR3 is CASSSAGAQYF. Here the CDR3 DNA reads TGTGCCAGCAGCTCCGCCGGGGCCCAGTACTTC.

V and J are TRBV19 and TRBJ1-2, with 7 positions matching TRBD1. J was trimmed by 3 bases and V by 6 bases; bases with no gene match: 10. CDR1 is LNHDA and CDR2 is SQIVND in the germline V gene (reference sequence). CDR3 length equals 15 residues. The CDR3 coding sequence is TGTGCCAGTAGCCGCCTGGGGCAGGGGGACTATGGCTACACCTTC. Protein product: CASSRLGQGDYGYTF.

CDR3 in amino acids: CASGEGESTDTQYF. CDR3 sequence (DNA): TGTGCCAGCGGAGAGGGAGAGAGCACAGATACGCAGTATTTT. The gene calls are TRBV28 and TRBJ2-3, with D possibly TRBD2 on 5 matching bases. Trimming removed 8 bases at V and 0 bases at J, with 12 bases between. Looked up from germline, CDR1 is MDHEN and CDR2 is SYDVKM. The CDR3 is made up of 14 amino acids.